This TCR beta chain stems from a study of neurological immune-mediated disorders. Overall study findings and caveats: The study found the most TCR clonal expansion in HTLV-1-associated myelopathy and the least in multiple sclerosis, below healthy controls.

V was clipped by 6 bases and J by 1 base, with 14 bases between them. CDR3 length: 15 residues. 5'RACE generated cDNA with 10-nucleotide random UMIs. Each sequencing run yielded over 160 million TCR-beta sequences from 15-18 subjects. TCRdb re-called the 5' RACE reads through MiXCR, storing one row per CDR3 protein. The table records about 74,000 distinct CDR3 sequences, 4% to 6% of them present only once. For this clonotype: Antigen specificity is unknown.

Preparation of the unsorted libraries drew on 2 million PBMCs stored at -80 C. The source of this sequence is a man younger than 35 with multiple sclerosis. The sample taken for sequencing was PBMCs. V is TRBV12-3 or TRBV12-4 and J is TRBJ2-3; D unclear. The CDR3 here is CASSHITYGTDTQYF. CDR3 bases: TGTGCCAGCAGCCACATAACTTACGGCACAGATACGCAGTATTTT.